Each of the 26 T cell receptor beta chains below was sequenced from the same sample in a study of HIV-infected patients and healthy controls. TCRdb recomputed calls from the 5' RACE reads with MiXCR, one row per CDR3 protein. The sample has 15,000 to 20,000 distinct CDR3 sequences; roughly 17% are singletons. Input material: CD8+ T cells from blood. The receptors here all came from a human donor in good health.

This clonotype was counted only a few times. The rearrangement links TRBV6-2 or TRBV6-3 to TRBJ1-1; D is ambiguous. The V gene's germline CDR1 is MNHEY and CDR2 SVGEGT. Trimming pared 1 base from V and 7 bases from J, leaving 16 bases between. The length of the CDR3 is 15 residues. This CDR3 is CASSYLAIRDNEAFF. In nucleotides, the CDR3 is TGTGCCAGCAGTTACTTGGCAATCCGCGACAATGAAGCTTTCTTT.

The rearrangement links TRBV5-4 to TRBJ2-1; D unclear. The CDR3 sequence is 13 residues long. From germline, CDR1 is SGHNT and CDR2 YYREEE (reference sequence). V was trimmed by 5 bases and J by 12 bases, leaving 18 bases between them. The CDR3 DNA follows: TGTGCCAGCAGACCCGGACCGGACCCCGGGCAGTTCTTC. It is translated as CASRPGPDPGQFF.

This clonotype has ten or more counts. The V and J genes are TRBV6-5 and TRBJ2-7; 8 nucleotides align to TRBD2. J lost 7 bases, V lost 7 bases, and 9 bases had no gene match. The CDR3 sequence is 13 residues long. Germline CDR1 and CDR2: MNHEY and SVGAGI. The CDR3 loop reads CASMAAGVWEQYF. The CDR3 DNA is TGTGCCAGCATGGCAGCGGGAGTGTGGGAGCAGTACTTC.

This clonotype was counted many times. This chain uses TRBV7-9 with TRBJ2-5, with TRBD1 as a possible D gene (5 bases). The CDR3 totals 16 residues. Trimming took 5 bases from V and 1 from J, leaving 17 bases between them. Germline CDR1 is SEHNR and CDR2 is FQNEAQ (reference sequence). The CDR3 DNA follows: TGTGCCAGCAGCCCAGGGTCTTACAGCCTCCAAGAGACCCAGTACTTC. Translation: CASSPGSYSLQETQYF. The whole variable domain, filled in from reference TRBV7-9 and TRBJ2-5, reads DTGVSQNPRHKITKRGQNVTFRCDPISEHNRLYWYRQTLGQGPEFLTYFQNEAQLEKSRLLSDRFSAERPKGSFSTLEIQRTEQGDSAMYLCASSPGSYSLQETQYFGPGTRLLVL.

This sequence joins TRBV6-2 or TRBV6-3 and TRBJ1-5; weak D call: TRBD1 (5 bases). Germline loops: CDR1 MNHEY, CDR2 SVGEGT. This CDR3 spans 16 amino acids. V shed 6 bases and J shed 1 base, with 16 bases lying between them. In nucleotides, the CDR3 is TGTGCCAGCAGCCACCGGCGTAAGGGGAGCAATCAGCCCCAGCATTTT. Amino acids: CASSHRRKGSNQPQHF.

The gene calls are TRBV28 and TRBJ2-3; 11 bases agree with TRBD1. V was clipped by 6 bases and J by 4 bases; unmatched bases: 6. The CDR3 extends over 15 amino acids. Looked up from germline, CDR1 is MDHEN and CDR2 is SYDVKM. The CDR3, as DNA: TGTGCCAGCAGGGGTCGGACAGGGGGCGCAGATACGCAGTATTTT. Translating it yields CASRGRTGGADTQYF.

This chain connects TRBV24-1 to TRBJ2-1; D is possibly TRBD2 (6 bases). Germline lookup yields CDR1 KGHDR and CDR2 SFDVKD. V was pared by 6 bases and J by 9 bases, with 14 bases between. This CDR3 is built from 13 residues. The CDR3: CATSPGWGGEQFF. Written as DNA, the CDR3 is TGTGCCACCAGTCCAGGCTGGGGAGGTGAGCAGTTCTTC.

At least ten counts were recorded for this clonotype. V usage is TRBV20-1 and J usage is TRBJ2-1; no firm D call. V dropped 7 bases and J dropped 1 base, with 11 bases sitting between them. The length of the CDR3 is 13 residues. From germline, CDR1 is DFQATT and CDR2 SNEGSKA (reference sequence). The CDR3 loop is CSVRVVSYNEQFF. The DNA for the CDR3 is TGCAGTGTCCGGGTGGTATCCTACAATGAGCAGTTCTTC.

This clonotype was recorded many times. The chain links TRBV6-2 or TRBV6-3 to TRBJ2-1; D gene unclear. The V and J ends lost 5 bases and 13 bases respectively, with 18 bases between them. The CDR3 length is 13 residues. The germline CDR1 and CDR2 sequences are MNHEY and SVGEGT. CDR3 sequence (DNA): TGTGCCAGCAGTCCGGCCGGGCGCCAGCCCCAGTTCTTC. This translates into CASSPAGRQPQFF.

This clonotype was found a few times. The genes are TRBV5-4 and TRBJ2-1; D is uncertain. Trimming cost V 1 base and J 7 bases, with 6 bases left between them. The CDR3 is made up of 12 amino acids. Looked up from germline, CDR1 is SGHNT and CDR2 is YYREEE (reference sequence). DNA for the CDR3: TGTGCCAGCAGCTTGTCAGCGAATGAGCAGTTCTTC. Its protein product is CASSLSANEQFF.

This clonotype appeared many times. The chain joins TRBV24-1 to TRBJ2-7; no firm D call. Germline CDR1 reads KGHDR; CDR2 reads SFDVKD. V lost 0 bases and J lost 6, with 5 bases in between. The CDR3 spans 12 residues. The CDR3 coding sequence is TGTGCCACCAGTGATTTGAATGCCGAGCAGTACTTC. Residues: CATSDLNAEQYF.

The rearrangement joins TRBV24-1 to TRBJ1-2; D ambiguous. Trimming removed 2 bases at V and 5 bases at J, with 29 bases between. The germline gives CDR1 KGHDR, CDR2 SFDVKD. The CDR3 is 20 amino acids. CDR3: CATSDSSTTTPDGDEYGYTF. The DNA of the CDR3 is TGTGCCACCAGTGATTCCTCCACTACTACCCCCGACGGGGATGAGTATGGCTACACCTTC.

As concerns this clonotype: It may be a read error: a sequence one base away is much more abundant. This chain uses TRBV5-1 with TRBJ1-1; 7 bases line up with TRBD1. Germline loops: CDR1 SGHRS, CDR2 YFSETQ. CDR3 length equals 12 residues. Trimming cost V 4 bases and J 6 bases; bases outside gene matches: 3. In DNA, the CDR3 is TGCGCCAGCAGCGGACAGGATCCTGAAGCTTTCTTT. It yields the protein CASSGQDPEAFF.

The rearrangement links TRBV3-1 to TRBJ2-1; D uncertain. The V gene's germline CDR1 is LGHDT and CDR2 YNNKEL (reference sequence). The ends were cut back, 1 base at V and 2 bases at J, with 9 bases in the middle. The CDR3 consists of 15 residues. Here the CDR3 reads CASSQVGFAYNEQFF. CDR3 bases: TGTGCCAGCAGCCAAGTGGGGTTCGCCTACAATGAGCAGTTCTTC.

This clonotype occurred many times. The gene calls are TRBV12-3 or TRBV12-4 and TRBJ2-1; the match to TRBD1 covers 7 bases. The CDR3 spans 15 residues. V dropped 3 bases and J dropped 5; count of bases not matched to a gene: 7. The CDR3 region has the DNA TGTGCCAGCAGTTTTGAACAGGGGTCGGACAATGAGCAGTTCTTC. Its translation: CASSFEQGSDNEQFF.

This clonotype is medium-sized (0.01 to 0.1%) by share. The chain carries TRBV20-1 and TRBJ1-1, with a weak D call TRBD1 (6 bases). Germline V gene data show CDR1 as DFQATT and CDR2 as SNEGSKA (reference sequence). This CDR3 is 13 amino acids long. The ends were cut back, 1 base at V and 3 bases at J, with 9 bases in the middle. CDR3 in DNA: TGCAGTGCTAGAGGAGGGGGGGACACTGAAGCTTTCTTT. Residues: CSARGGGDTEAFF.

Ten or more counts support this clonotype. The rearrangement uses TRBV13 and TRBJ2-5; TRBD1 matches 9 bases. The CDR3 has 15 amino acids. Unmatched junction bases numbered 8, after V lost 5 bases and J lost 4 bases. Germline-derived CDR1 and CDR2 are PRHDT and FYEKMQ (reference sequence). In nucleotides, the CDR3 is TGTGCCAGCAGCATCCGGGACAGGGTTGTAGAGACCCAGTACTTC. Translation gives CASSIRDRVVETQYF.

This clonotype was seen ten or more times. The V and J genes are TRBV19 and TRBJ2-1, with TRBD2 matching 9 bases. The CDR3 has 18 residues. Germline CDR1 is LNHDA and CDR2 is SQIVND (reference sequence). After removal of 3 bases from V and 1 base from J, the junction contained 10 bases not matched to a gene. This CDR3 reads CASSMEAGGGRSYNEQFF. CDR3 DNA sequence: TGTGCCAGTAGTATGGAGGCGGGAGGGGGAAGATCCTACAATGAGCAGTTCTTC.

The chain couples TRBV7-9 to TRBJ2-3; D might be TRBD1 or TRBD2, each matching 5 bases. V was clipped by 6 bases and J by 2 bases, with 9 bases between them. Germline V gene sequence: CDR1 SEHNR, CDR2 FQNEAQ (reference sequence). The CDR3 contains 13 residues. CDR3 in amino acids: CASRPGTTDTQYF. The DNA for the CDR3 is TGTGCCAGCAGGCCCGGGACCACAGATACGCAGTATTTT.

The chain has TRBV3-1 and TRBJ2-2; D is perhaps TRBD2 (6 bases). V was cut by 3 bases and J by 3 bases, with 11 bases left in between. Germline CDR1 and CDR2: LGHDT and YNNKEL (reference sequence). The CDR3 runs to 15 residues. The CDR3 nucleotides read TGTGCCAGCAGCCAGGGAGCGGGCTACACCGGGGAGCTGTTTTTT. Protein sequence: CASSQGAGYTGELFF.

This clonotype has a handful of counts. V and J are TRBV7-9 and TRBJ2-2, with D tentatively TRBD1 (6 bases). Trimming cost V 3 bases and J 5 bases, with 10 bases left between them. Per the germline V gene, CDR1 is SEHNR and CDR2 is FQNEAQ (reference sequence). The CDR3 is made up of 14 amino acids. The CDR3 sequence is CASSFHRDTGELFF. CDR3 DNA: TGTGCCAGCAGCTTCCACAGGGATACCGGGGAGCTGTTTTTT.

This clonotype appeared a few times. The chain carries TRBV4-3 and TRBJ2-2; D not certain. Germline CDR1 and CDR2: LGHNA and YSLEER. The length of the CDR3 is 13 residues. Trimming pared 3 bases from V and 2 bases from J, leaving 4 bases between. CDR3 protein: CASSQLNTGELFF. Here the CDR3 DNA reads TGCGCCAGCAGCCAGCTTAACACCGGGGAGCTGTTTTTT.

This clonotype was detected ten times or more. V and J are TRBV14 and TRBJ1-2; TRBD1 aligns across 8 bases. Germline V gene lookup returns CDR1 SGHDN and CDR2 FVKESK. The CDR3 runs 19 residues. The ends lost 2 bases at V and 5 bases at J; junction bases unmatched: 19. The CDR3 loop reads CASSQTTLTGAPSFYGYTF. CDR3 coding DNA: TGTGCCAGCAGCCAAACGACATTGACAGGGGCGCCTTCCTTTTATGGCTACACCTTC.

This chain uses TRBV29-1 with TRBJ2-7; no reliable D call. The V gene lost 4 bases and the J gene lost 3 bases, with 16 bases spanning the gap. There are 14 residues in the CDR3. Germline loops: CDR1 SQVTM, CDR2 ANQGSEA. CDR3 bases: TGCAGCGTTGCGGTCCTAGAAGATAGCTACGAGCAGTACTTC. Translated, it gives CSVAVLEDSYEQYF.

At least ten counts were recorded for this clonotype. This chain links TRBV20-1 with TRBJ1-1, with a tentative D call TRBD1 (5 bases). The length of the CDR3 is 13 residues. Germline CDR1 reads DFQATT; CDR2 reads SNEGSKA (reference sequence). V was shortened by 3 bases and J by 1 base, with 9 bases between the two germline ends. The CDR3 here is CSARRQRNTEAFF. CDR3 nucleotides: TGCAGTGCTAGGAGACAGAGGAACACTGAAGCTTTCTTT.

Many counts were recorded for this clonotype. The V and J genes are TRBV28 and TRBJ2-1; a possible D gene is TRBD1 (5 bases). The CDR3 extends over 13 amino acids. Germline-derived CDR1 and CDR2 are MDHEN and SYDVKM. V was shortened by 7 bases and J by 1 base, with 8 bases between the two germline ends. DNA for the CDR3: TGTGCCAGCAAGGGGTCGTCCTACAATGAGCAGTTCTTC. Translating it yields CASKGSSYNEQFF.